This T cell receptor beta chain was captured in a study of TIL therapy for anti-PD-1-resistant metastatic lung cancer (dated by TCRdb to the early 2020s). Describing the broader study: Before any PD-1/PD-L1 blockade was given, tumors were harvested, nivolumab was then administered, and patients who progressed went on to receive lymphodepletion, an infusion of expanded TIL, and IL-2. Across the cohort, whole-exome sequencing showed a median non-synonymous tumor mutation burden of less than 1.7 mutations per megabase. Tumor and peripheral blood T cell receptor beta sequencing was used to track clonotypes across tumor, expanded TIL product and serial blood samples. The cohort was composed predominantly of lung adenocarcinoma, with a handful of EGFR-mutant and two ALK-rearranged tumors included, and half of patients were identified as current or former smokers. Enrolled patients had a median age of around 51 years (range roughly 35-85) and a median tumor PD-L1 proportion score of 6% to 6.5%.

Comment on this clone: The antigen it binds to is not known. There are no base qualities to consult, and no much larger clone falls within one base.

The sample's time point label, decoded: pre-treatment sample, taken before nivolumab and TIL therapy. Adults with stage 4 NSCLC were enrolled from late 2017 to early 2020 in a dual-center phase I trial. The samples were drawn from an open-label, single-arm phase I trial testing tumor-infiltrating lymphocyte therapy combined with nivolumab in advanced non-small cell lung cancer. Mononuclear cells from blood collected in EDTA tubes were isolated on a Ficoll gradient and snap-frozen as pellets, and DNA was then extracted using a Qiagen mini-prep kit. The research as a whole found: Because the cohort was highly selected, with more treatment-naive, never-smoker and oncogene-addicted patients than is typical, generalizability is limited. The baseline peripheral repertoire was partially replaced by infused TIL clonotypes, which then decayed over months, and persistence showed no apparent association with response. The study protocol defined all tumor marker inferences as exploratory.

The CDR1 and CDR2 encoded by the germline V gene are SGHTS and YDEGEE. Taken from cysteine to phenylalanine, the CDR3 has 15 residues. Only the CDR3 DNA stays, 45 bases, in frame from base 1. Compared with germline, V lacks 4 bases and J lacks 3 bases; bases without a gene match: 3. TCR beta CDR3 regions were amplified from genomic DNA by bias-controlled multiplex PCR with the immunoSEQ v3 hsTCRB kit. TCR libraries were sequenced on an Illumina NextSeq 500 to 1.5 million to 2.5 million read pairs for survey level or roughly 5-6.5 million for deep level. The original methods were these. The immunoSEQ Analyzer software assigned V, D and J genes, filtered out non-productive sequences, and reported clonality. Repertoires of infused TIL and blood were compared using productive Simpson clonality and the Morisita overlap index of productive TRB rearrangements. Absolute clonotype counts in blood were estimated by multiplying the lymphocyte count by the CD3+ fraction and by the productive frequency of the clone. TCRdb holds this immuneACCESS table with in-frame rearrangements only. Some clones are missing; in checked studies, unresolved V genes explain under half, and the rest has no known cause. The V and J calls and clone size come from that table; D and trimming were worked out from the DNA. The table for this sample lists 35,000 to 55,000 clones; roughly 85% of them were counted only once. Of the sample, around 16% falls within the top ten clones.

The material was blood, obtained at baseline. The TCR comes from a man between 65 and 85 years old with non-small cell lung cancer. The chain is encoded by TRBV5-8 joined to TRBJ2-5; 13 bases in between match TRBD2. The CDR3 protein is CASSLGTSGKETQYF. The DNA reads as follows: TGTGCCAGCAGCCTCGGGACTAGCGGGAAAGAGACCCAGTACTTC.